The 19 T cell receptor beta chains presented below share a single source sample, sequenced in a study of beta chain features in type 1 diabetes. Study-wide results and caveats: Moderate but significant shortening of TCRB CDR3s was recorded in all four CD4+ subsets from Type 1 diabetes patients.

Reverse transcribing all isolated RNA meant expressed TCRB transcripts were sequenced. The assay was immunoSEQ multiplex PCR, and TCRdb's table has in-frame clones only and misses some. The repertoire has some 44,000 clones, roughly 70% of them found once; the top ten carry approximately 2.3%. What these receptors recognize is not known. The specimen sequenced was Tregs from blood. Every receptor here comes from a woman aged 18-30 years with type 1 diabetes.

This clone was detected only a few times. V and J are TRBV6-6 and TRBJ2-7, with 9 positions matching TRBD1. The CDR3 consists of 15 residues. The junction had 5 bases not matched to a gene; V was cut back by 4 bases and J by 1 base. CDR1 and CDR2 from the germline V gene are MNHNY and SVGAGI (reference sequence). The CDR3 DNA reads TGTGCCAGCAGTTGGACCGGGACAGGGTCCTACGAGCAGTACTTC. As protein: CASSWTGTGSYEQYF.

The chain combines TRBV9 with TRBJ2-5; a possible D gene is TRBD1 (5 bases). Germline V CDR1 and CDR2: SGDLS, YYNGEE. Trimming stripped 4 bases from V and 1 base from J, with 14 bases between. There are 15 residues in the CDR3. CDR3 nucleotide sequence: TGTGCCAGCAGCCCCATGCCAGGGTCCCAAGAGACCCAGTACTTC. Residues: CASSPMPGSQETQYF.

This chain connects TRBV30 to TRBJ1-2, with a possible D match to TRBD1 (6 bases). V was cut by 2 bases and J by 8 bases, with 15 bases left in between. There are 13 residues in the CDR3. Germline values: CDR1 GTSNPN, CDR2 SVGIG (reference sequence). CDR3 sequence reads: CAWSPTGLGGYTF. In nucleotides, the CDR3 is TGTGCCTGGAGTCCGACAGGCCTCGGGGGCTACACCTTC.

This clone was seen more than once but under ten times. The V and J genes are TRBV18 and TRBJ1-1, with TRBD1 matching over 9 bases. This CDR3 comprises 16 residues. Germline loops: CDR1 KGHSH, CDR2 LQKENI. V trimming: 3 bases; J trimming: 1 base; junction bases outside the gene matches: 6. This CDR3 is CASSPNAGQGNTEAFF. The DNA for the CDR3 is TGTGCCAGCTCACCGAACGCGGGACAGGGGAACACTGAAGCTTTCTTT.

The chain recombines TRBV11-2 with TRBJ2-1, with 15 nucleotides matching TRBD2. The CDR3 spans 15 residues. CDR1 is SGHAT and CDR2 is FQNNGV in the germline V gene. J was trimmed by 7 bases and V by 5 bases; bases with no gene match: 3. The CDR3, as DNA: TGTGCCAGCAGCCCCGGGACTAGCGGGGGGAATGAGCAGTTCTTC. This translates into CASSPGTSGGNEQFF. Together with reference TRBV11-2 and TRBJ2-1, the CDR3 gives the full variable domain: EAGVAQSPRYKIIEKRQSVAFWCNPISGHATLYWYQQILGQGPKLLIQFQNNGVVDDSQLPKDRFSAERLKGVDSTLKIQPAKLEDSAVYLCASSPGTSGGNEQFFGPGTRLTVL.

This clone was picked up a small number of times. The chain is built from TRBV10-3 and TRBJ2-3; 13 bases map to TRBD2. The CDR3 runs to 16 residues. The ends lost 5 bases at V and 0 bases at J; junction bases unmatched: 2. Germline V gene lookup returns CDR1 ENHRY and CDR2 SYGVKD. The chain's CDR3 is CAISRTSGGSTDTQYF. CDR3 nucleotides: TGTGCCATCAGTCGGACTAGCGGGGGAAGCACAGATACGCAGTATTTT.

The V and J genes are TRBV6-6 and TRBJ2-1, with a tentative D call TRBD2 (5 bases). This CDR3 region has 14 residues. Trimming removed 3 bases at V and 3 bases at J, with 9 bases between. Germline CDR1 MNHNY, CDR2 SVGAGI (reference sequence). CDR3 sequence (DNA): TGTGCCAGCAGTTATGGGAGCCACTACAATGAGCAGTTCTTC. Translation gives CASSYGSHYNEQFF.

This clone showed up just a few times. The CDR3 reads CASSFPGRNTEAFF. CDR3 coding DNA: TGTGCCAGCAGCTTTCCGGGAAGGAACACTGAAGCTTTCTTT. This chain connects TRBV7-9 to TRBJ1-1; D remains unclear. The germline V and J ends were trimmed by 3 bases and 1 base, with 9 bases remaining between them. The CDR3 consists of 14 residues. Germline-derived CDR1 and CDR2 are SEHNR and FQNEAQ (reference sequence).

This sequence joins TRBV7-9 and TRBJ2-3; 16 bases are shared with TRBD2. Germline CDR1 reads SEHNR; CDR2 reads FQNEAQ (reference sequence). J gave up 5 bases and V 4 bases, and 3 bases lay outside the gene matches. CDR3 size: 16 residues. CDR3 in amino acids: CASSSGTSGGVDTQYF. Here the CDR3 DNA reads TGTGCCAGCAGCTCTGGGACTAGCGGGGGGGTAGATACGCAGTATTTT.

This clone was picked up one time. CDR3: CASSTTATEGLNYGYTF. Here the CDR3 DNA reads TGTGCCAGTAGCACTACAGCGACGGAAGGACTAAACTATGGCTACACCTTC. This chain connects TRBV19 to TRBJ1-2; D not resolved. This CDR3 is built from 17 residues. CDR1 LNHDA and CDR2 SQIVND come from the germline V gene (reference sequence). V was cut by 6 bases and J by 2 bases, with 22 bases left in between.

The genes are TRBV5-8 and TRBJ2-1; 9 bases are a match to TRBD1. Germline V gene sequence: CDR1 SGHTS, CDR2 YDEGEE. J lost 6 bases, V lost 4 bases, and 11 bases had no gene match. The length of the CDR3 is 16 residues. The CDR3 here is CASSRYRGLRANEQFF. The DNA for the CDR3 is TGTGCCAGCAGCAGATACAGGGGGCTCAGGGCCAATGAGCAGTTCTTC.

The rearrangement joins TRBV6-6 to TRBJ2-3, with unresolved D. The length of the CDR3 is 12 residues. Germline loops: CDR1 MNHNY, CDR2 SVGAGI (reference sequence). V lost 6 bases to trimming and J lost 2 bases, with 6 bases between them. The CDR3 spells CASREFTDTQYF. DNA for the CDR3: TGTGCCAGCAGGGAGTTCACAGATACGCAGTATTTT.

The chain couples TRBV4-1 to TRBJ1-2, with D unclear. Germline V CDR1 and CDR2: MGHRA, YSYEKL. V was pared by 0 bases and J by 0 bases, with 2 bases between. The CDR3 length is 13 residues. The CDR3 is CASSQDTNYGYTF. CDR3 DNA sequence: TGCGCCAGCAGCCAAGATACTAACTATGGCTACACCTTC.

The V call is TRBV11-2, the J call TRBJ2-1; TRBD2 aligns across 9 bases. The CDR3 is 15 residues long. CDR1 is SGHAT and CDR2 is FQNNGV in the germline V gene. After removal of 5 bases from V and 4 bases from J, the junction contained 6 bases not matched to a gene. The CDR3 here is CASSALAGVYNEQFF. In DNA, the CDR3 is TGTGCCAGCAGCGCCTTAGCGGGAGTTTACAATGAGCAGTTCTTC.

The CDR3 DNA sequence: TGCAGTGCTAGCCGGGAGGGCGAGCAGTACTTC. Protein: CSASREGEQYF. V usage is TRBV20-1 and J usage is TRBJ2-7; 8 nucleotides match TRBD2. Germline CDR1 DFQATT, CDR2 SNEGSKA (reference sequence). This CDR3 spans 11 amino acids. V was pared by 3 bases and J by 6 bases, with 1 base of the junction left unmatched.

This clone was counted a single time. The chain joins TRBV28 to TRBJ1-5, with 7 positions matching TRBD1. The CDR3 consists of 16 residues. V shed 0 bases, J shed 1 base, and the junction held 3 bases outside the gene matches. Germline-derived CDR1 and CDR2 are MDHEN and SYDVKM. CDR3 in DNA: TGTGCCAGCAGTTTATGGAGGGGGCTAAGCAATCAGCCCCAGCATTTT. It yields the protein CASSLWRGLSNQPQHF.

The V gene is TRBV5-1, the J gene TRBJ2-2; 10 nucleotides match TRBD1. V lost 3 bases to trimming and J lost 6 bases; unmatched junction nucleotides: 2. The CDR3 has 14 residues. The V gene's germline CDR1 is SGHRS and CDR2 YFSETQ. CDR3 sequence reads: CASSYGQGAGELFF. The CDR3 nucleotides are TGCGCCAGCAGCTACGGACAGGGGGCCGGGGAGCTGTTTTTT.

The gene calls are TRBV28 and TRBJ2-3, with 7 nucleotides matching TRBD2. This CDR3 has 13 amino acids. Trimming removed 10 bases from V and 2 bases from J; junction bases left unmatched: 6. Germline CDR1 and CDR2: MDHEN and SYDVKM. Written as DNA, the CDR3 is TGTGCCATACTTACTAGCGTCACAGATACGCAGTATTTT. Amino acids: CAILTSVTDTQYF.

This clone has just a few counts. The chain joins TRBV5-6 to TRBJ2-1; D is unresolved. The CDR3 contains 13 residues. CDR1 and CDR2 from the germline V gene are SGHDT and YYEEEE. This CDR3 reads CASAVVSYNEQFF. DNA of the CDR3: TGTGCTAGTGCGGTAGTCAGCTACAATGAGCAGTTCTTC.